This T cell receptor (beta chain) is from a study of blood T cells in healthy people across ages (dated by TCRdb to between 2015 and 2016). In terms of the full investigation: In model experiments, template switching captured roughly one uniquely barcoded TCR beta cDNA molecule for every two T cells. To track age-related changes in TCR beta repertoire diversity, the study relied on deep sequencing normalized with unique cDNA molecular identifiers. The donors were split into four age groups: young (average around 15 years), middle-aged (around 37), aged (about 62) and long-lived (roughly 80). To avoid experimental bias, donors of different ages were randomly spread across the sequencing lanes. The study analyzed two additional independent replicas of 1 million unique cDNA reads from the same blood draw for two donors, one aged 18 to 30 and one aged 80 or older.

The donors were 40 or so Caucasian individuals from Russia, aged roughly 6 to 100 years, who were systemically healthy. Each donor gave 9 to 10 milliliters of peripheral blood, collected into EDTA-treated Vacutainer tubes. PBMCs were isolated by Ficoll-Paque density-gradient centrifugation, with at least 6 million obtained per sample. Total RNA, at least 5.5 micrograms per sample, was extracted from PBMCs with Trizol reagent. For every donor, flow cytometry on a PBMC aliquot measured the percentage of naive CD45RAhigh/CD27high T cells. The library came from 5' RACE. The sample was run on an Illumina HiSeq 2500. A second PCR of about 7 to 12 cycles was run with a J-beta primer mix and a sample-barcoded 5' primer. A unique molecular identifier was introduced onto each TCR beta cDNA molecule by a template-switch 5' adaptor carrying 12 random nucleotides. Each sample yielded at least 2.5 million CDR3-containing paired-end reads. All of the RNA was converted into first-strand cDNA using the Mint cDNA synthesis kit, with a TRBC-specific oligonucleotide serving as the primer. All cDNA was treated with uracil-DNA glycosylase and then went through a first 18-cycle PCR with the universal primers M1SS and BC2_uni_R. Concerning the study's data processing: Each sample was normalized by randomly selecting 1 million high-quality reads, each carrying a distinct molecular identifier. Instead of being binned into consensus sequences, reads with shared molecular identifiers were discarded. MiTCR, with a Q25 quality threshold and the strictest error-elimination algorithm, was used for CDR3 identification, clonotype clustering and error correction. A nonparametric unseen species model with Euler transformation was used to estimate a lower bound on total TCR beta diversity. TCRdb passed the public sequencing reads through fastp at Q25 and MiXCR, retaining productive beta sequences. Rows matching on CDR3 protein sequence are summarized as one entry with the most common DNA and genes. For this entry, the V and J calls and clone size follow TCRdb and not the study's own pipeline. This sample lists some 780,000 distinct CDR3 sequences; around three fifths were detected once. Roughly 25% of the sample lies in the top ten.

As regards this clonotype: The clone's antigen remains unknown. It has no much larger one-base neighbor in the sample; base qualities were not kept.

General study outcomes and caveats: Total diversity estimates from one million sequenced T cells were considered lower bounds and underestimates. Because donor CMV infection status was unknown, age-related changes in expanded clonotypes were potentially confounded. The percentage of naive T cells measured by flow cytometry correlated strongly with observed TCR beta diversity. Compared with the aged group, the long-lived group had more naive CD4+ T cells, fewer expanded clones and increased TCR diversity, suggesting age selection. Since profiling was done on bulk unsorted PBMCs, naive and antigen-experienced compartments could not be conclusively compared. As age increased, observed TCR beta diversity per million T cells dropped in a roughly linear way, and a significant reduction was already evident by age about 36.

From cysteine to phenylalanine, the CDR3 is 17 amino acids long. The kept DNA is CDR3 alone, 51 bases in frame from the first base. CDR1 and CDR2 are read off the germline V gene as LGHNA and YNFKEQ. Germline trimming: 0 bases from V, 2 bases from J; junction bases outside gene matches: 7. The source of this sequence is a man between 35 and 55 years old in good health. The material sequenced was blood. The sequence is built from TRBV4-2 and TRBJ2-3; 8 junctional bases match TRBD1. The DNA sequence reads TGTGCCAGCAGCCAAGATGTCACAGGGGGGTTCACAGATACGCAGTATTTT. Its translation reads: CASSQDVTGGFTDTQYF.